These 6 T cell receptor beta chains originate from one sample sequenced in a study of shared clonotypes between healthy human individuals. The table came from immunoSEQ multiplex PCR; TCRdb's copy has only in-frame clones and leaves some out. This sample has a few hundred thousand clones, with over 50% found just once. The sequenced sample consisted of memory CD4+ T cells sorted from blood. The subset denotes: CD45RA-negative fraction. These TCRs come from a man aged 30 to 45 in good health.

This clone was detected a few times. V is TRBV9 and J is TRBJ2-1; the match to TRBD2 covers 11 bases. Germline V gene sequence: CDR1 SGDLS, CDR2 YYNGEE. The CDR3 loop spans 20 amino acids. With 1 base clipped from V and 0 bases from J, the junction kept 12 bases outside the gene matches. Here the CDR3 reads CASSVRGLAGPPASYNEQFF. For the CDR3, the DNA is TGTGCCAGCAGCGTACGAGGACTAGCGGGTCCCCCTGCCTCCTACAATGAGCAGTTCTTC. The whole variable domain, remainder taken from reference TRBV9 and TRBJ2-1, is DSGVTQTPKHLITATGQRVTLRCSPRSGDLSVYWYQQSLDQGLQFLIQYYNGEERAKGNILERFSAQQFPDLHSELNLSSLELGDSALYFCASSVRGLAGPPASYNEQFFGPGTRLTVL.

This rearrangement joins TRBV6-5 to TRBJ2-7; D ambiguous. CDR1 MNHEY and CDR2 SVGAGI come from the germline V gene. The CDR3 loop spans 11 amino acids. V gave up 6 bases and J gave up 3 bases, with 6 bases separating them. The DNA for the CDR3 is TGTGCCAGCAGAGCTAGCTACGAGCAGTACTTC. This translates into CASRASYEQYF.

The genes are TRBV9 and TRBJ2-5; no clear D gene. Trimming took off 0 bases at V and 0 bases at J, with 9 bases between the two ends. Germline CDR1 is SGDLS and CDR2 is YYNGEE. The CDR3 is 15 amino acids. The CDR3 is CASSVATAYQETQYF. In nucleotides, the CDR3 is TGTGCCAGCAGCGTAGCTACAGCGTACCAAGAGACCCAGTACTTC. The full variable domain, its missing parts supplied by reference TRBV9 and TRBJ2-5, is DSGVTQTPKHLITATGQRVTLRCSPRSGDLSVYWYQQSLDQGLQFLIQYYNGEERAKGNILERFSAQQFPDLHSELNLSSLELGDSALYFCASSVATAYQETQYFGPGTRLLVL.

J is TRBJ2-7 and V is TRBV28; D could derive from TRBD1 or TRBD2 (5 bases each). The CDR3 runs to 14 residues. From germline, CDR1 is MDHEN and CDR2 SYDVKM. V dropped 1 base and J dropped 6 bases, with 13 bases sitting between them. This chain's CDR3 is CASSLSGTYSEQYF. DNA for the CDR3: TGTGCCAGCAGTTTATCGGGGACGTATAGCGAGCAGTACTTC.

V is TRBV18 and J is TRBJ2-7; TRBD1 matches at 7 bases. V gave up 4 bases and J gave up 3 bases; unmatched junction bases: 9. Germline V gene sequence: CDR1 KGHSH, CDR2 LQKENI. The CDR3 sequence is 15 residues long. The CDR3 DNA follows: TGTGCCAGCTCACAAGGACAGGCGGTGGTCTACGAGCAGTACTTC. Amino acids: CASSQGQAVVYEQYF.

V is TRBV28 and J is TRBJ2-7; 9 nucleotides align to TRBD1. Germline assignment: CDR1 MDHEN and CDR2 SYDVKM. CDR3 length equals 15 residues. J was trimmed by 5 bases and V by 4 bases; bases with no gene match: 9. The CDR3 is CASSSAGQGIDEQYF. CDR3 coding DNA: TGTGCCAGCAGTTCCGCGGGACAGGGTATAGACGAGCAGTACTTC.